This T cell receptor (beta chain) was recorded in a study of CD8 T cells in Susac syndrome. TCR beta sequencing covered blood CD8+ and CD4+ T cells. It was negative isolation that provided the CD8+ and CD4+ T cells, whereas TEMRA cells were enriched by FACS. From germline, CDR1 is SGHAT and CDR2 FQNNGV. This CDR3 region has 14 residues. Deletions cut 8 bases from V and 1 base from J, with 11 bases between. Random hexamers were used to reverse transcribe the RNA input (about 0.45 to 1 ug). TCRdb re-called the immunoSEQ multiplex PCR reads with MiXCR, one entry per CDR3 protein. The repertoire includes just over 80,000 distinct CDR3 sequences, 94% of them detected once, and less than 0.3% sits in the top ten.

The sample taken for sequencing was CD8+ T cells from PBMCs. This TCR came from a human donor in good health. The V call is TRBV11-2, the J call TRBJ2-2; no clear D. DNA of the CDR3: TGTGCCAGCGCCCGCCGCGGGAACACCGGGGAGCTGTTTTTT. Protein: CASARRGNTGELFF.